The clone carrying this T cell receptor (beta chain) was counted once. Its antigen is as yet unknown. The record originates from a study of blood T cells in healthy people across ages. Whole-study findings and limits: More naive CD4+ cells and higher diversity were found in long-lived than in aged donors. CMV infection status of these donors was not known. It was held that diversity estimates obtained from one million T cells represented underestimates. Unsorted PBMCs ruled out conclusive naive versus antigen-experienced comparison.

The V end was cut by 3 bases, the J end by 2 bases, with 13 bases between. This CDR3 is built from 15 residues. Germline loops: CDR1 SGHRS, CDR2 YFSETQ. Using a J-beta primer mix together with a sample-barcoded 5' primer, a second PCR was run for 7 to 11 cycles. TCRdb redid the calling of the 5' RACE reads with MiXCR, one entry per CDR3 protein. In the table there are around 1,000,000 distinct CDR3 sequences, more than 30% of which are singletons. The chain couples TRBV5-1 to TRBJ2-3; possibly TRBD1 for D (6 bases). Sequencing was performed on blood. This sequence originates from a man between 18 and 35 years old in good health. CDR3 in DNA: TGCGCCAGCAGCTCTACAGGGTTTCTCACAGATACGCAGTATTTT. It translates to CASSSTGFLTDTQYF.